This entry is about one TCR beta chain. Its target is unknown. This sample is drawn from a study of T cells in localized non-small cell lung cancer. Sequenced by immunoSEQ multiplex PCR; TCRdb stores in-frame clones only, minus some. The repertoire has almost 65,000 clones, about nine tenths of them found once; the top ten carry almost 2%. Study findings and constraints: For the top 100 tumor clones, a median around 61 also appeared in adjacent lung.

The sample was peripheral blood, taken before any cancer treatment. The receptor's source is a woman aged 40-75 years with stage I lung adenocarcinoma.

The chain's CDR3 is CASSDNRVSDTQYF. The CDR3 nucleotides read TGTGCCAGCAGCGACAACAGGGTGTCAGATACGCAGTATTTT. V gene TRBV5-4 combines with J gene TRBJ2-3; maybe TRBD1 (6 bases). CDR1 is SGHNT and CDR2 is YYREEE in the germline V gene (reference sequence). This CDR3 spans 14 amino acids. The V end was cut by 4 bases, the J end by 4 bases, with 13 bases between.